This TCR beta chain was identified in a study of T-cell memory formation after mild COVID-19. Trimming took 5 bases from V and 4 from J, leaving 18 bases between them. The germline V gene has CDR1 SGHRS and CDR2 YFSETQ. The CDR3 contains 16 residues. About this clonotype itself: The antigen remains undetermined.

General observations from the study: Mainly CM and EM harbored the contracting CD4+ clones; mainly EMRA harbored the CD8+ ones.

TCRdb recomputed calls from the 5' RACE reads with MiXCR, one row per CDR3 protein. The data contain 100,000 to 130,000 distinct CDR3 sequences, roughly 19% of them seen just once; the ten biggest clones take up 5% to 7%. What was sequenced was PBMCs or a T cell subset sorted from them (not recorded which). The source of this sequence is a man younger than 30 who had mild COVID-19 (a few samples of this study predate the infection). Cell type and time point are not known. The chain recombines TRBV5-1 with TRBJ2-2, with D perhaps being TRBD1 or TRBD2 (5 bases each). CDR3 sequence: CASSGITRDRTGELFF. As DNA, the CDR3 is TGCGCCAGCAGTGGGATCACCCGGGACCGCACCGGGGAGCTGTTTTTT. Complete variable domain (other parts from reference TRBV5-1 and TRBJ2-2): KAGVTQTPRYLIKTRGQQVTLSCSPISGHRSVSWYQQTPGQGLQFLFEYFSETQRNKGNFPGRFSGRQFSNSRSEMNVSTLELGDSALYLCASSGITRDRTGELFFGEGSRLTVL.